What follows are 9 T cell receptor beta chains derived from one specimen sequenced in a study of identical twins. TCRdb re-called the 5' RACE reads with MiXCR, one entry per CDR3 protein. The top ten hold 0.27% of the sample, which has 1,800,000 or so distinct CDR3 sequences, roughly 35% seen once. The specimen was cord blood. Receptor source: a newborn girl in good health.

This chain joins TRBV5-5 and TRBJ2-7; TRBD2 matches 8 bases. Germline V CDR1 and CDR2: SGHKS, YYEKEE (reference sequence). The CDR3 loop spans 13 amino acids. The trim removed 1 base at V and 5 bases at J, leaving 2 bases unmatched. The CDR3 sequence is CASSLRSGNEQYF. The CDR3 DNA reads TGTGCCAGCAGCTTGCGTAGCGGGAACGAGCAGTACTTC.

V usage is TRBV20-1 and J usage is TRBJ1-2; D unresolved. CDR1 and CDR2 from the germline V gene are DFQATT and SNEGSKA (reference sequence). This CDR3 is built from 15 residues. Trimming removed 0 bases at V and 6 bases at J, with 17 bases between. In nucleotides, the CDR3 is TGCAGTGCTAGAGACCAACGAGCTCAGAGGAATGGCTACACCTTC. Translation gives CSARDQRAQRNGYTF.

This clonotype came up a few times. The chain combines TRBV2 with TRBJ2-5; D not resolved. Germline V lookup: CDR1 SNHLY, CDR2 FYNNEI. This CDR3 comprises 11 residues. Trimming removed 8 bases at V and 2 bases at J, with 6 bases between. CDR3 DNA sequence: TGTGCCAGCTGTGGACAAGAGACCCAGTACTTC. It codes for CASCGQETQYF.

V and J are TRBV28 and TRBJ2-5, with 11 positions matching TRBD2. This CDR3 has 19 amino acids. From germline, CDR1 is MDHEN and CDR2 SYDVKM. V was pared by 1 base and J by 11 bases, with 21 bases of the junction left unmatched. The CDR3 here is CASSLFPTSGRSPSGEQYF. DNA for the CDR3: TGTGCCAGCAGTTTATTCCCCACTAGCGGGAGATCCCCTTCGGGTGAGCAGTACTTC.

The rearrangement joins TRBV9 to TRBJ1-1; D unclear. Germline V gene lookup returns CDR1 SGDLS and CDR2 YYNGEE. The CDR3 totals 15 residues. V was shortened by 0 bases and J by 0 bases, with 9 bases between the two germline ends. CDR3 amino acids: CASSVGAGVNTEAFF. CDR3 bases: TGTGCCAGCAGCGTAGGGGCAGGAGTGAACACTGAAGCTTTCTTT.

There are a few counts of this clonotype. V and J are TRBV6-2 or TRBV6-3 and TRBJ2-3; the D call may be TRBD1 or TRBD2 (5 bases each). Germline lookup yields CDR1 MNHEY and CDR2 SVGEGT. The CDR3 consists of 14 residues. Trimming pared 2 bases from V and 2 bases from J, leaving 8 bases between. The CDR3 here is CASSYRDPTDTQYF. The CDR3, as DNA: TGTGCCAGCAGTTACCGGGACCCCACAGATACGCAGTATTTT.

This sequence joins TRBV6-5 and TRBJ2-7; TRBD1 or TRBD2 may be the D gene (5 bases each). V was trimmed by 0 bases and J by 0 bases, leaving 12 bases between them. The CDR3 contains 16 residues. Germline V lookup: CDR1 MNHEY, CDR2 SVGAGI. The CDR3 region has the DNA TGTGCCAGCAGTTACTCGGCCGGGACCGTCTCCTACGAGCAGTACTTC. It encodes CASSYSAGTVSYEQYF.

This clonotype was recorded a few times. The chain uses TRBV12-3 or TRBV12-4 and TRBJ1-5, with 9 positions matching TRBD1. The CDR3 length is 14 residues. Germline trimming cut 6 bases from V and 4 bases from J; bases unmatched to any gene: 4. The CDR3 is CASSRDRENQPQHF. The CDR3 region has the DNA TGTGCCAGCAGCCGGGACAGGGAGAATCAGCCCCAGCATTTT.

This clonotype was counted only a few times. The rearrangement uses TRBV28 and TRBJ1-2; D is uncertain. Germline CDR1 and CDR2: MDHEN and SYDVKM. The ends were cut back, 5 bases at V and 4 bases at J, with 8 bases in the middle. CDR3 length: 12 residues. Here the CDR3 DNA reads TGTGCCAGCAGTCCCATTAGCTATGGCTACACCTTC. Translated: CASSPISYGYTF.